This T cell receptor (beta chain) was identified in a study of blood T cell repertoires in COVID-19. Study in general: COVID-19 samples, acute and convalescent, were from the United States, Italy and Spain. PBMCs, B-cell-depleted T cells, or T cells provided the cDNA or gDNA that made up the material.

In the authors' methods: Amplification of reference gene primers provided the estimated nucleated cell counts. TCRdb keeps only in-frame clones here, not all; method: immunoSEQ multiplex PCR. The D gene and trimming were derived from the DNA, and the V and J assignments and clone size from that table. The repertoire has 53,000 or so clones, about 86% of them found once; the top ten carry 10% to 15%. This clone appeared a few times. The clonotype originates from a man aged 70 or older with active COVID-19. The sample consisted of peripheral blood.

The CDR3 nucleotides are TGCGCCAGCAGCCAAAACGCCGGAGTCGGGGAGCTGTTTTTT. The encoded protein is CASSQNAGVGELFF. The rearrangement links TRBV4-1 to TRBJ2-2; D gene ambiguous. The length of the CDR3 is 14 residues. Trimming pared 2 bases from V and 7 bases from J, leaving 11 bases between. Germline V gene lookup returns CDR1 MGHRA and CDR2 YSYEKL.